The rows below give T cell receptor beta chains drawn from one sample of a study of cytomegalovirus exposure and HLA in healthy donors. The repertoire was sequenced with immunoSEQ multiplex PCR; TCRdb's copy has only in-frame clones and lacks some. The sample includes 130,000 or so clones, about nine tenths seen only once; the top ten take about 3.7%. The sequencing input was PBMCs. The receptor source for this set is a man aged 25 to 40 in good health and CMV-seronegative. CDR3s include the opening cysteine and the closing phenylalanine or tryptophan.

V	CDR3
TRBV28	CASSSLARLDSTDTQYF
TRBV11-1	CASSSGQNTEAFF
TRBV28	CASSTGIYEQYF
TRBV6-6	CASWGLAGDNTEAFF
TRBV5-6	CASSLGADSNEKLFF
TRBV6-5	CASSYGQGDQPQHF
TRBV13	CASSNTKRGANYGYTF
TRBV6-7	CASSYSLDTSIHNYGYTF
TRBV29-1	CSVEVPVEAFF
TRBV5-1	CASSFTRDTEAFF
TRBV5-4	CASSSGLESVKTQYF
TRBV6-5	CASTWGQGRETQYF
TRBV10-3	CAISVSGQGRPHTGELFF
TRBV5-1	CASSQTQGTQYF
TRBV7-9	CASSSRSYEQYF
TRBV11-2	CASSSRGRTSGGYNEQFF
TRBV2	CASSELGGANYEQYF
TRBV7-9	CASSTRGVPNYGYTF
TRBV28	CASSTLTGVSYEQYF
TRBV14	CASSPQGLDTEAFF
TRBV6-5	CASSPDSEYIYEQYF
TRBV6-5	CASSIGGPGNEQFF
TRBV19	CASSTRDSQETQYF
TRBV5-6	CASSSRQGTYGYTF
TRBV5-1	CASSLIQGLDEQYF
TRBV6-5	CASSSSFGTDNSPLHF
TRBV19	CASSWGTSPNIQYF
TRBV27	CASSLEEGHTEAFF
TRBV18	CASSPPSAYYEQYF
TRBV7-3	CASSVSPGARNTGELFF
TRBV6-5	CASSRLGTGKETQYF
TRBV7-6	CASSLEAGGELFF
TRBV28	CASSSGLAGNTGELFF
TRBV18	CASSLGQGQEAFF
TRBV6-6	CASSYRGNIQYF
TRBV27	CASSPLTGLAAYEQYF
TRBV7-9	CASRSTGWDEQFF
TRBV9	CASSVTSSNLNYGYTF
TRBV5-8	CASSLSRWNTEAFF
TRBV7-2	CASSFRQTNTGELFF
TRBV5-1	CASSLERGYEQYF
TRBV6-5	CASSYSKWQGRSEQYF